A single sample is the source of the 15 T cell receptor beta chains below, sequenced in a study of cytomegalovirus exposure and HLA in healthy donors. Primers: 60 Vbeta forward and 13 Jbeta reverse. Using immunoSEQ multiplex PCR, the repertoire was profiled, and TCRdb retains in-frame clones only, with some absent. The sample includes about 300,000 clones, 86% seen only once; the top ten take about 4%. The specimen sequenced was PBMCs. The receptors derive from a man aged 35 to 55 in good health and CMV-seropositive.

This clone is a singleton in its sample. J is TRBJ2-1 and V is TRBV6-5, with D possibly being TRBD1 (5 bases). Germline CDR1 is MNHEY and CDR2 is SVGAGI. This CDR3 is built from 15 residues. Trimming took off 2 bases at V and 1 base at J, with 9 bases between the two ends. CDR3 DNA: TGTGCCAGCAGTTACGAAGGGGCGTCCTACAATGAGCAGTTCTTC. Translating gives CASSYEGASYNEQFF.

The V call is TRBV18, the J call TRBJ1-4; 8 nucleotides line up with TRBD1. J gave up 4 bases and V 3 bases, and 7 bases lay outside the gene matches. The germline V gene encodes CDR1 KGHSH and CDR2 LQKENI. This CDR3 is built from 16 residues. CDR3 amino acids: CASSPSRGQDNEKLFF. CDR3 sequence (DNA): TGTGCCAGCTCACCTTCCAGGGGGCAAGATAATGAAAAACTGTTTTTT.

The chain couples TRBV7-9 to TRBJ1-1, with D perhaps TRBD1 (5 bases). V lost 4 bases and J 3 bases, leaving 15 bases between the germline ends. The CDR3 length is 15 residues. Germline CDR1 reads SEHNR; CDR2 reads FQNEAQ (reference sequence). CDR3 sequence: CASSSLREGDTEAFF. The CDR3, as DNA: TGTGCCAGCAGCTCCCTCAGGGAAGGTGACACTGAAGCTTTCTTT.

The V gene is TRBV6-5, the J gene TRBJ2-2; 9 bases match TRBD2. This CDR3 has 15 residues. Trimming at V came to 7 bases and at J to 1 base, leaving 4 bases not matched to a gene. Germline-derived CDR1 and CDR2 are MNHEY and SVGAGI. The CDR3 region is CASTELAGNTGELFF. The CDR3 coding sequence is TGTGCCAGCACCGAACTAGCGGGGAACACCGGGGAGCTGTTTTTT.

The chain employs TRBV28 and TRBJ2-7, with 12 bases aligning to TRBD1. This CDR3 has 16 residues. V lost 6 bases, J lost 7 bases, and 13 bases stayed unmatched. Looked up from germline, CDR1 is MDHEN and CDR2 is SYDVKM. The CDR3 bases are TGTGCCAGCAGCCTTCTCCCCGGGACAGGGGGCGGAGAGCAGTACTTC. It specifies CASSLLPGTGGGEQYF.

This sequence joins TRBV29-1 and TRBJ2-7; the match to TRBD2 covers 12 bases. Trimming at V came to 6 bases and at J to 3 bases, leaving 9 bases not matched to a gene. The CDR3 has 15 amino acids. CDR1 and CDR2 from the germline V gene are SQVTM and ANQGSEA. The CDR3 sequence is CSVPKATSGSYEQYF. Written as DNA, the CDR3 is TGCAGCGTCCCCAAAGCGACTAGCGGGAGCTACGAGCAGTACTTC.

The J gene is TRBJ2-1, the V gene TRBV27, with 11 nucleotides matching TRBD1. V lost 7 bases and J lost 3; bases outside the gene matches: 5. Germline CDR1 and CDR2: MNHEY and SMNVEV (reference sequence). This CDR3 has 15 residues. CDR3 in DNA: TGTGCCAGCACCCGGACAGGGGGCTTCTACAATGAGCAGTTCTTC. Its translation is CASTRTGGFYNEQFF.

V usage is TRBV5-6 and J usage is TRBJ2-1; 9 nucleotides agree with TRBD1. Germline assignment: CDR1 SGHDT and CDR2 YYEEEE. The CDR3 covers 16 residues. The V and J ends lost 2 bases and 1 base, in that order; junction bases with no gene match: 4. The CDR3 nucleotides are TGTGCCAGCAGCTTCTTGGGACAGGGTTCCTACAATGAGCAGTTCTTC. Its translation: CASSFLGQGSYNEQFF.

V gene TRBV7-3 combines with J gene TRBJ2-2; 8 bases align to TRBD1. The germline CDR1 and CDR2 sequences are SGHTA and FQGTGA. The CDR3 runs to 15 residues. The trim removed 0 bases at V and 8 bases at J, leaving 5 bases unmatched. CDR3 nucleotide sequence: TGTGCCAGCAGCTTAACCGCAGGACAGGGAGGGGAGCTGTTTTTT. Encoded protein: CASSLTAGQGGELFF.

This chain joins TRBV18 and TRBJ1-2; 7 bases are a match to TRBD1. This CDR3 contains 16 residues. Losses at the gene ends were 5 bases for V and 4 bases for J; bases not matched to a gene: 13. Germline assignment: CDR1 KGHSH and CDR2 LQKENI. The CDR3 sequence is CASSTKQGSASYGYTF. The CDR3 DNA sequence: TGTGCCAGCTCAACTAAACAGGGGTCTGCCTCCTATGGCTACACCTTC. The entire variable domain, with the rest obtained from reference TRBV18 and TRBJ1-2, is as follows: NAGVMQNPRHLVRRRGQEARLRCSPMKGHSHVYWYRQLPEEGLKFMVYLQKENIIDESGMPKERFSAEFPKEGPSILRIQQVVRGDSAAYFCASSTKQGSASYGYTFGSGTRLTVV.

V usage is TRBV27 and J usage is TRBJ2-7; D might be TRBD2 (6 bases). Germline V gives CDR1 MNHEY, CDR2 SMNVEV (reference sequence). V lost 5 bases to trimming and J lost 0 bases, with 14 bases between them. This CDR3 has 15 residues. The CDR3 is CASSPSGESSYEQYF. The DNA for the CDR3 is TGTGCCAGCAGTCCCTCGGGGGAGAGCTCCTACGAGCAGTACTTC.

The V call is TRBV7-3, the J call TRBJ2-1, with D maybe TRBD1 (6 bases). V lost 6 bases and J 3 bases, leaving 12 bases between the germline ends. Per the germline V gene, CDR1 is SGHTA and CDR2 is FQGTGA. The CDR3 consists of 14 residues. The CDR3 spells CASSRDTSYNEQFF. The CDR3, as DNA: TGTGCCAGCAGTCGGGACACAAGCTACAATGAGCAGTTCTTC. The full variable domain, in which reference TRBV7-3 and TRBJ2-1 provide the parts outside the CDR3, is GAGVSQTPSNKVTEKGKYVELRCDPISGHTALYWYRQSLGQGPEFLIYFQGTGAADDSGLPNDRFFAVRPEGSVSTLKIQRTERGDSAVYLCASSRDTSYNEQFFGPGTRLTVL.

The chain joins TRBV19 to TRBJ2-3, with a weak D call TRBD1 (6 bases). Germline assignment: CDR1 LNHDA and CDR2 SQIVND (reference sequence). The CDR3 sequence is 14 residues long. Trimming left V 7 bases short and J 2 bases short, with 13 bases between. The DNA for the CDR3 is TGTGCCAGTACCCCGGGACACCACACAGATACGCAGTATTTT. The encoded protein is CASTPGHHTDTQYF.

This clone showed up just a few times. The V and J genes are TRBV7-2 and TRBJ2-6, with 15 bases identical to TRBD2. CDR1 SGHTA and CDR2 FQGNSA come from the germline V gene. The CDR3 runs to 19 residues. V gave up 6 bases and J gave up 4 bases; unmatched junction bases: 10. The DNA of the CDR3 is TGTGCCAGCAGGAGCCGGACTAGCGGGAGGGCATGGGGGGCCAACGTCCTGACTTTC. Translating gives CASRSRTSGRAWGANVLTF. The full variable domain, rest sourced from reference TRBV7-2 and TRBJ2-6, is GAGVSQSPSNKVTEKGKDVELRCDPISGHTALYWYRQSLGQGLEFLIYFQGNSAPDKSGLPSDRFSAERTGGSVSTLTIQRTQQEDSAVYLCASRSRTSGRAWGANVLTFGAGSRLTVL.

The chain uses TRBV5-1 and TRBJ2-7; 7 nucleotides agree with TRBD2. The CDR3 is made up of 17 amino acids. CDR1 is SGHRS and CDR2 is YFSETQ in the germline V gene. V trimming: 3 bases; J trimming: 1 base; junction bases outside the gene matches: 13. As DNA, the CDR3 is TGCGCCAGCAGCTCGCTCGATAGCGGGCATAATTCCTACGAGCAGTACTTC. Protein product: CASSSLDSGHNSYEQYF.